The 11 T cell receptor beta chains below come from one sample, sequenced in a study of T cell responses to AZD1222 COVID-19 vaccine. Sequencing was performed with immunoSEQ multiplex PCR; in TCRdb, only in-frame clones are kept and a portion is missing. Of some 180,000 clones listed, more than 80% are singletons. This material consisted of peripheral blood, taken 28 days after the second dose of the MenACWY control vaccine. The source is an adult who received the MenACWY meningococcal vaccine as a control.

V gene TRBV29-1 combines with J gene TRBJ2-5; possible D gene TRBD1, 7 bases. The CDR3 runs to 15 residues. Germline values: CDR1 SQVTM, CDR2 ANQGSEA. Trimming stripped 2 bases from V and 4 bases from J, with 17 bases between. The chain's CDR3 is CSVEKAEGAVETQYF. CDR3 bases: TGCAGCGTTGAAAAAGCGGAGGGGGCCGTAGAGACCCAGTACTTC.

CDR3 bases: TGCGCCAGCAGCCACACTAGTGGCAACACAGATACGCAGTATTTT. Amino acid sequence: CASSHTSGNTDTQYF. The chain carries TRBV10-2 and TRBJ2-3, with D possibly matching TRBD2 (5 bases). CDR1 is WSHSY and CDR2 is SAAADI in the germline V gene. Trimming removed 6 bases at V and 2 bases at J, with 15 bases between. CDR3 length: 15 residues.

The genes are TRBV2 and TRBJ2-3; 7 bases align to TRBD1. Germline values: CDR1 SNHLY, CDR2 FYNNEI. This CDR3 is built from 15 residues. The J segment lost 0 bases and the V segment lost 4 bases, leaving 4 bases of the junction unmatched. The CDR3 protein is CASSVGRGSTDTQYF. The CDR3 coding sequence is TGTGCCAGCAGTGTGGGCAGGGGGAGCACAGATACGCAGTATTTT.

CDR3 amino acids: CASSFLGGVNTF. In nucleotides, the CDR3 is TGTGCCAGCAGCTTTTTGGGGGGTGTGAACACCTTC. This chain uses TRBV7-9 with TRBJ1-2; possible D gene TRBD1, 5 bases. Germline values: CDR1 SEHNR, CDR2 FQNEAQ (reference sequence). The CDR3 is made up of 12 amino acids. Trimming took 3 bases from V and 12 from J, leaving 14 bases between them.

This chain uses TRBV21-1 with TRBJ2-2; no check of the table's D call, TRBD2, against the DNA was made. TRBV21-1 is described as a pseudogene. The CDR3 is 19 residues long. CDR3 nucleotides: TGTGCCAGCAGCAAAGCTAGAAAGCTCGGAGCCCTAGACACCGGGGAGCTGTTTTTT. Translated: CASSKARKLGALDTGELFF.

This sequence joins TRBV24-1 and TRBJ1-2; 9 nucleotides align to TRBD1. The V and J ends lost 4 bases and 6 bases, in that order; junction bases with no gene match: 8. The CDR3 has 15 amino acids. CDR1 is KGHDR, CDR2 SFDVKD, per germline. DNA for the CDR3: TGTGCCACCAGTGACCCGACAGGGGGTGAAGATGGCTACACCTTC. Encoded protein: CATSDPTGGEDGYTF.

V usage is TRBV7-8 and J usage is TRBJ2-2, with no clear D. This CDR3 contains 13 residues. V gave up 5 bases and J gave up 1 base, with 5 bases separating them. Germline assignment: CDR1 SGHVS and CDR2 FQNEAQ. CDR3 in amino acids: CASSTWNTGELFF. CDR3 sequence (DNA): TGTGCCAGCAGCACCTGGAACACCGGGGAGCTGTTTTTT.

The CDR3 DNA sequence: TGTGCCAGCAGCTTAGATTCGTATCTACTTACAGCTTTCTTT. It specifies CASSLDSYLLTAFF. The chain is built from TRBV11-3 and TRBJ1-1, with D uncertain. The germline V gene has CDR1 SGHNT and CDR2 YENEEA. This CDR3 comprises 14 residues. The germline V and J ends were trimmed by 0 bases and 10 bases, with 15 bases remaining between them.

This CDR3 is CASSPRLEDTEAFF. CDR3 bases: TGTGCCAGCAGCCCTCGCCTGGAGGACACTGAAGCTTTCTTT. V is TRBV9 and J is TRBJ1-1; no firm D call. This CDR3 is 14 amino acids long. In germline, CDR1 is SGDLS, CDR2 YYNGEE. V lost 4 bases to trimming and J lost 3 bases, with 13 bases between them. Complete variable domain (other parts from reference TRBV9 and TRBJ1-1): DSGVTQTPKHLITATGQRVTLRCSPRSGDLSVYWYQQSLDQGLQFLIQYYNGEERAKGNILERFSAQQFPDLHSELNLSSLELGDSALYFCASSPRLEDTEAFFGQGTRLTVV.

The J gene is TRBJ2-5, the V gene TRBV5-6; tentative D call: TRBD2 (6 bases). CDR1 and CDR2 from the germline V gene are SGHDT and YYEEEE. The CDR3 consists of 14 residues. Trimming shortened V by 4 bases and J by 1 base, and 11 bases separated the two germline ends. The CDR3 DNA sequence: TGTGCCAGCAGCCCCGGGACTCCCCAAGAGACCCAGTACTTC. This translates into CASSPGTPQETQYF. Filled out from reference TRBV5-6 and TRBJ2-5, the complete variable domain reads DAGVTQSPTHLIKTRGQQVTLRCSPKSGHDTVSWYQQALGQGPQFIFQYYEEEERQRGNFPDRFSGHQFPNYSSELNVNALLLGDSALYLCASSPGTPQETQYFGPGTRLLVL.

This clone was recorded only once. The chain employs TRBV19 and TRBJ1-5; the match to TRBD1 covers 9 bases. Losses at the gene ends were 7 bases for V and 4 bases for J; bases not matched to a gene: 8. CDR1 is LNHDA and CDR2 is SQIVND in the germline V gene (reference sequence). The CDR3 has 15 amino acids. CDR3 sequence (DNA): TGTGCCAGTACCATGGGACAGGGCGGGAATCAGCCCCAGCATTTT. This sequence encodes CASTMGQGGNQPQHF. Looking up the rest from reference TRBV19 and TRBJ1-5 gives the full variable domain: DGGITQSPKYLFRKEGQNVTLSCEQNLNHDAMYWYRQDPGQGLRLIYYSQIVNDFQKGDIAEGYSVSREKKESFPLTVTSAQKNPTAFYLCASTMGQGGNQPQHFGDGTRLSIL.